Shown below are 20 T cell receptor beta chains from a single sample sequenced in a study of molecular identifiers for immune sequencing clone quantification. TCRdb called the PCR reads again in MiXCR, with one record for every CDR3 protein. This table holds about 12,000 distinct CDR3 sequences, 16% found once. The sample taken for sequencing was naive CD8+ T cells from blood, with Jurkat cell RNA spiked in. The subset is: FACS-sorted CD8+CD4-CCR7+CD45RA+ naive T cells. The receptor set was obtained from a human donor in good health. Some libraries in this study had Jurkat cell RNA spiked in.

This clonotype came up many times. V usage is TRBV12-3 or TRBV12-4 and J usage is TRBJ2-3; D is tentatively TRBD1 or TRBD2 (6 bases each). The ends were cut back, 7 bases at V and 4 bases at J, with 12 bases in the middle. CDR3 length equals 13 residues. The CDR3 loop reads CASNFRGADTQYF. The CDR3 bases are TGTGCCAGCAACTTTAGGGGGGCAGATACGCAGTATTTT.

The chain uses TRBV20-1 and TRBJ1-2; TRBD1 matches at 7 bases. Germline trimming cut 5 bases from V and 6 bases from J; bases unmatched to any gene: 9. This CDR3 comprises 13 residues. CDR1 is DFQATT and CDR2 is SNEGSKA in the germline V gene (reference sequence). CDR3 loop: CSAGRQGSHGYTF. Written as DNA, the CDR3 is TGCAGTGCTGGTAGACAGGGATCTCATGGCTACACCTTC.

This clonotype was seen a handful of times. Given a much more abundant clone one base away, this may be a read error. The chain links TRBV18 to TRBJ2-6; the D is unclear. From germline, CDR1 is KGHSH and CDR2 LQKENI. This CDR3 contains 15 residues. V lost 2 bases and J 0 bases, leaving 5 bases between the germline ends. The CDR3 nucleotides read TGTGCCAGCTCACCATTAACCTCTGGGGCCAACGTCCTGACTTTC. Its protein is CASSPLTSGANVLTF.

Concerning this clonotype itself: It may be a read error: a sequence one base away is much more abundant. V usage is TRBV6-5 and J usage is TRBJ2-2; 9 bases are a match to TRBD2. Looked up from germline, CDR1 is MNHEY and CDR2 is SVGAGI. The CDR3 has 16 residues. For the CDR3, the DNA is TGTGCCAGCAGTTTATTAGCGGGAGAGAACACCAGGGAGCTGTTTTTT. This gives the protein CASSLLAGENTRELFF.

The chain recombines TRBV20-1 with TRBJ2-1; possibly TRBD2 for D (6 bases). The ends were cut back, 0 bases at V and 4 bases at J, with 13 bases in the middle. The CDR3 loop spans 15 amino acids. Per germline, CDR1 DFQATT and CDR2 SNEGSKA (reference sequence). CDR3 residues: CSARDPGDRYNEQFF. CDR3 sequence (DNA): TGCAGTGCTAGAGACCCGGGAGATCGGTACAATGAGCAGTTCTTC.

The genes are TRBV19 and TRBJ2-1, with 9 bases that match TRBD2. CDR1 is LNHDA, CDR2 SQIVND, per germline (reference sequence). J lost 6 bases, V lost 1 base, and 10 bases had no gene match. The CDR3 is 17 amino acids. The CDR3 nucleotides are TGTGCCAGTAGTATAGTTTGGGGCCTAGCGGGAAGCAATGAGCAGTTCTTC. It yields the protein CASSIVWGLAGSNEQFF.

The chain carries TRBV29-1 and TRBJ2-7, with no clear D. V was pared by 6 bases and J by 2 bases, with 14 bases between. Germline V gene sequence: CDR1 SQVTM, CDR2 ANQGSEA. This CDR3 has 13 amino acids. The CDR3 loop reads CSVIPVQTYEQYF. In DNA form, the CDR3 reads TGCAGCGTGATCCCTGTACAGACCTACGAGCAGTACTTC.

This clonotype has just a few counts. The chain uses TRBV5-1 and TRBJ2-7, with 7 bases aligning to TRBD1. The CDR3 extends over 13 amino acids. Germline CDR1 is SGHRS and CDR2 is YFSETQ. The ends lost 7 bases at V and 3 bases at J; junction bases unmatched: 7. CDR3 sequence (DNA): TGCGCCAGCCGCCAGGGACAGTACTACGAGCAGTACTTC. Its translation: CASRQGQYYEQYF.

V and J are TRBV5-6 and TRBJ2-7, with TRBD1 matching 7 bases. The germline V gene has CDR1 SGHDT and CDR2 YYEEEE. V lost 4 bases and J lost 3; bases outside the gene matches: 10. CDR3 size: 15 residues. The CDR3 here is CASSGKTGYGYEQYF. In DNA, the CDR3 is TGTGCCAGCAGCGGAAAGACAGGGTACGGCTACGAGCAGTACTTC. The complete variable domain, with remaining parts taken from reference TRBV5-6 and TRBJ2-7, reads DAGVTQSPTHLIKTRGQQVTLRCSPKSGHDTVSWYQQALGQGPQFIFQYYEEEERQRGNFPDRFSGHQFPNYSSELNVNALLLGDSALYLCASSGKTGYGYEQYFGPGTRLTVT.

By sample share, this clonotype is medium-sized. CDR3 sequence reads: CASSPLPGPLTEAFF. The CDR3 nucleotides read TGTGCCAGCAGCCCTCTTCCGGGACCTCTAACTGAAGCTTTCTTT. The chain links TRBV6-2 or TRBV6-3 to TRBJ1-1; perhaps TRBD1 as D (5 bases). V gave up 6 bases and J gave up 5 bases, with 19 bases separating them. CDR1 and CDR2 (germline): MNHEY, SVGEGT. CDR3 length: 15 amino acids.

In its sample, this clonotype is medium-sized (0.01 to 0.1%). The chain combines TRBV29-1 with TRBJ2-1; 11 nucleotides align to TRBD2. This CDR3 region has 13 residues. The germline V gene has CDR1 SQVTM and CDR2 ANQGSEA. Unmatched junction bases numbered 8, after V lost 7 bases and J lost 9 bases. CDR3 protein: CSAILAGEGEQFF. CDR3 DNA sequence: TGCAGCGCCATACTAGCGGGAGAGGGTGAGCAGTTCTTC.

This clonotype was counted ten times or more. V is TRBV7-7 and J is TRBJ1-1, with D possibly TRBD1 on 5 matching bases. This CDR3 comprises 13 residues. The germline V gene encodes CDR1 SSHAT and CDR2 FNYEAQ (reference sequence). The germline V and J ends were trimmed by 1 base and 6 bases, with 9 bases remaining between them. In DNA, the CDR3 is TGTGCCAGCAGCTTAGTGTCGGGGGCTGAAGCTTTCTTT. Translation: CASSLVSGAEAFF.

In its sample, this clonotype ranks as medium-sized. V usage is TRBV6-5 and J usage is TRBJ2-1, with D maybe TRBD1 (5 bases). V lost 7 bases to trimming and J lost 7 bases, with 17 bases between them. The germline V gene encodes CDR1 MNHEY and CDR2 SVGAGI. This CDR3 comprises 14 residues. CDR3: CASKVWQGENEQFF. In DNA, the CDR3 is TGTGCCAGCAAGGTCTGGCAGGGTGAGAATGAGCAGTTCTTC.

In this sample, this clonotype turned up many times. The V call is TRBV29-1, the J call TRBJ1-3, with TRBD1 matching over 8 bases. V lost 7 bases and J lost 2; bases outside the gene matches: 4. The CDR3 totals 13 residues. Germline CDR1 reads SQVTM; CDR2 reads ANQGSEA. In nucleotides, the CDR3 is TGCAGCGGAAGGACAGGGACTGGAAACACCATATATTTT. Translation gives CSGRTGTGNTIYF.

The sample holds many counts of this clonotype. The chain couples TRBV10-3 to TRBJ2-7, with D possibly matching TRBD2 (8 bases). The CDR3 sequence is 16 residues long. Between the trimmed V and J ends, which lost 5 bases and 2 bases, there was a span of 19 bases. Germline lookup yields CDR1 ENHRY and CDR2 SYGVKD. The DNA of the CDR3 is TGTGCCATCAGTAACCGGGACAGCGGGGGACCCTACGAGCAGTACTTC. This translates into CAISNRDSGGPYEQYF.

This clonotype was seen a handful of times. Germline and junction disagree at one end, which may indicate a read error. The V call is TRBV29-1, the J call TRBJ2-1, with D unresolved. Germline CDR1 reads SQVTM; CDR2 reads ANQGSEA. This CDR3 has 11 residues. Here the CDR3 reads CSVERYNGQFF. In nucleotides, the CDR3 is TGCAGCGTTGAGAGATACAATGGGCAGTTCTTC.

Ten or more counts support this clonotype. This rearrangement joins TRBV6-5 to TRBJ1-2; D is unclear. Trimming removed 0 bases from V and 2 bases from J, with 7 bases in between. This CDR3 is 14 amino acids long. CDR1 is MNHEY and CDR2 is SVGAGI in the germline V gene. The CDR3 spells CASSYSAGNYGYTF. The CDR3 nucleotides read TGTGCCAGCAGTTACTCGGCGGGGAACTATGGCTACACCTTC.

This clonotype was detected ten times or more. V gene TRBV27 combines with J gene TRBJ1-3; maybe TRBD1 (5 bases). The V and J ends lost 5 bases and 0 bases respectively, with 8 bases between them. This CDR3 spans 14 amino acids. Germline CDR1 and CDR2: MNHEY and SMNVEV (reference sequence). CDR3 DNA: TGTGCCAGCAGTGGGGGAGACTCTGGAAACACCATATATTTT. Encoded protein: CASSGGDSGNTIYF.

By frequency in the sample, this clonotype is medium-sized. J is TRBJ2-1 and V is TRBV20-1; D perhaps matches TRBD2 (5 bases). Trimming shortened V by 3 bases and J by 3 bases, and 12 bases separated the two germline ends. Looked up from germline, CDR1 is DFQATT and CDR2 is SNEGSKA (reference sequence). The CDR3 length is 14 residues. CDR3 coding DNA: TGCAGTGCTAGGGGAGTCCGCTTCTACAATGAGCAGTTCTTC. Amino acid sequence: CSARGVRFYNEQFF.

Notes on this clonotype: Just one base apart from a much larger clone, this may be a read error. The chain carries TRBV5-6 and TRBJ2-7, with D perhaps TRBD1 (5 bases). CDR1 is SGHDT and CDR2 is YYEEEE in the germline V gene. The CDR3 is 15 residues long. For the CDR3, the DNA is TGTGCCAGCAGCTTGGAAGGACACCTCATCTACGAGCGGTACTTC. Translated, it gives CASSLEGHLIYERYF.